Listed below are T cell receptor beta chains from one sample, sequenced in a study of T cells in Graves' hyperthyroidism and ophthalmopathy. A single record per CDR3 protein comes from TCRdb applying MiXCR to the multiplex PCR reads. Of about 580,000 distinct CDR3 sequences listed, approximately 13% are singletons. The sample was blood. These TCRs come from a woman between 25 and 40 years old with Graves' hyperthyroidism that later progressed to Graves' ophthalmopathy. Each CDR3 is given with its conserved first and last residue. A D gene is named only where the DNA matches it firmly. Clone size is given for some rows only: seen once, a few or many times, or a class if the clone is expanded.

>TRBV6-2/TRBV6-3|TRBD1|many|TRBJ2-7
TGTGCCAGCAGTGTCTTAGGGGGCGGCGCCTACGAGCAGTACTTC
CASSVLGGGAYEQYF
>TRBV2|-|many|TRBJ1-1
TGTGCCAGCAGACGGGGTTGGAGCACTGAAGCTTTCTTT
CASRRGWSTEAFF
>TRBV6-2/TRBV6-3|-|many|TRBJ2-5
TGTGCCAGCCTCCGGGAGACCCAGTACTTC
CASLRETQYF
>TRBV6-1|-|-|TRBJ2-4
TGTGCCAGCAGGCCCAGGGGGGGGGTAGCCAAAAACATTCAGTACTTC
CASRPRGGVAKNIQYF
>TRBV7-9|TRBD1|few|TRBJ1-1
TGTGCCAGCAGCTTTACGGACAGGGGCGCTGAAGCTTTCTTT
CASSFTDRGAEAFF
>TRBV7-8|TRBD1|many|TRBJ1-2
TGTGCCAGCAGCTCGGGACAGTTGTATGGCTACACCTTC
CASSSGQLYGYTF
>TRBV20-1|TRBD2|many|TRBJ2-7
TGCAGTGCCACTAGCGGCCCCCGCTACGAGCAGTACTTC
CSATSGPRYEQYF
>TRBV29-1|TRBD1|-|TRBJ1-5
TGCAGCGTGATCGCTAACAGGGGCTCGGGCAATCAGCCCCAGCATTTT
CSVIANRGSGNQPQHF
>TRBV3-1|-|few|TRBJ2-2
TGTGCCAGCAGCCGAGGGCCTGATCCCAATCGTGGGGAGCTGTTTTTT
CASSRGPDPNRGELFF
>TRBV4-3|TRBD2|-|TRBJ2-6
TGCGCCAGCAGCCAACTTTTAGCGGGAGTGGGCTCTGGGGCCAACGTCCTGACTTTC
CASSQLLAGVGSGANVLTF
>TRBV30|-|many|TRBJ1-1
TGTGCCTGGAGTGCTGCGAACACTGAAGCTTTCTTT
CAWSAANTEAFF
>TRBV6-1|-|many|TRBJ2-7
TGTGCCAGCAGACTACACGGGCCCAGAGGAGCCGAGCAGTACTTC
CASRLHGPRGAEQYF
>TRBV25-1|-|many|TRBJ1-1
TGTGCCAGCAGTGCCACCGGGGGCTTGAACACTGAAGCTTTCTTT
CASSATGGLNTEAFF
>TRBV19|TRBD2|-|TRBJ2-1
TGTGCCAGTAGTAGCGGGACTAGCGGGAGATTGGTTGAGCAGTTCTTC
CASSSGTSGRLVEQFF
>TRBV18|TRBD2|-|TRBJ2-7
TGTGCCAGCTCACCGCCGGGACTAGCGGGAGGCGTGAGGGAGCAGTACTTC
CASSPPGLAGGVREQYF
>TRBV9|-|few|TRBJ1-1
TGTGCCAGCAGCGCCCGCCGGGACACTGAAGCTTTCTTT
CASSARRDTEAFF
>TRBV20-1|TRBD2|few|TRBJ2-7
TGCAGTGCTATGGCTCCAGGTGGCGGGAGTCATGAGCAGTACTTC
CSAMAPGGGSHEQYF
>TRBV18|-|few|TRBJ2-2
TGTGCCAGCTCACCACCAACAGTAAGGGAGCTGTTTTTT
CASSPPTVRELFF
>TRBV2|-|few|TRBJ1-3
TGTGCCAGCAGCAAGCCCCGGGGGACTGGAAACACCATATATTTT
CASSKPRGTGNTIYF
>TRBV6-1|-|many|TRBJ2-2
TGTGCCAGCAGCCCCCCACGAGGGTGGGATACCGGGGAGCTGTTTTTT
CASSPPRGWDTGELFF
>TRBV11-2|-|many|TRBJ1-1
TGTGCCAGCAGCTCCGGATCCGGCACTGAAGCTTTCTTT
CASSSGSGTEAFF
>TRBV12-3/TRBV12-4|-|many|TRBJ1-4
TGTGCCAGCAGCCCCCGCGGCGCCCCTAATGAAAAACTGTTTTTT
CASSPRGAPNEKLFF
>TRBV30|-|many|TRBJ2-7
TGTGCCTGGAGTGATTGGGTTTCTAACGAGCAGTACTTC
CAWSDWVSNEQYF
>TRBV5-1|-|many|TRBJ2-7
TGCGCCAGCAGCCTCCGGATGGGGGATGAGCAGTACTTC
CASSLRMGDEQYF
>TRBV3-1|-|many|TRBJ2-3
TGTGCCAGCAGAGCAAGAGGAGGGAGCACAGATACGCAGTATTTT
CASRARGGSTDTQYF
>TRBV25-1|-|many|TRBJ2-5
TGTGCCAGCAGTGAATCTCCGGGGTCTCCGAGGAGGGGACAAGAGACCCAGTACTTC
CASSESPGSPRRGQETQYF
>TRBV30|-|many|TRBJ1-1
TGTGCCTGGGGATTTCTGATGAACACTGAAGCTTTCTTT
CAWGFLMNTEAFF
>TRBV24-1|TRBD2|many|TRBJ2-3
TGTGCCACCGGAAGGAGGGAGGGCCATCAAGATACGCAGTATTTT
CATGRREGHQDTQYF
>TRBV19|-|many|TRBJ2-1
TGTGCCAGTAGTATACCTACAAAAACACAGAGGAATGAGCAGTTCTTC
CASSIPTKTQRNEQFF
>TRBV3-1|-|-|TRBJ1-1
TGTGCCAGCAGCCAGAGGGGGGGTTCTGAAGCTTTCTTT
CASSQRGGSEAFF
>TRBV10-3|-|-|TRBJ1-2
TGTGCCATCAGTGGAGCCGACCTAGCTAACTATGGCTACACCTTC
CAISGADLANYGYTF
>TRBV7-9|TRBD2|many|TRBJ2-2
TGTGCCAGCAGCCCCCCTCGGGCGGGGGGGCGCACCGGGGAGCTGTTTTTT
CASSPPRAGGRTGELFF
>TRBV30|-|many|TRBJ1-4
TGTGCCTGGCGAGGTGCGAGGCCGGGAGAAGAAAAACTGTTTTTT
CAWRGARPGEEKLFF
>TRBV28|-|many|TRBJ1-1
TGTGCCAGCAGTTTAAAGGGGGGGGACGGCACTGAAGCTTTCTTT
CASSLKGGDGTEAFF
>TRBV27|TRBD2|many|TRBJ2-2
TGTGCCAGCAGTCCTCCTCTAGCGGAGCTTAACACCGGGGAGCTGTTTTTT
CASSPPLAELNTGELFF
>TRBV12-3/TRBV12-4|-|many|TRBJ1-5
TGTGCCAGCAGTTTAGCGTTGGAGGCGGGGCAGCCCCAGCATTTT
CASSLALEAGQPQHF
>TRBV7-2|TRBD2|many|TRBJ2-1
TGTGCCAGCAGCCCACAGCGGGAGGTGCTGTTCTTC
CASSPQREVLFF
>TRBV15|-|many|TRBJ1-6
TGTGCCACCAGCAGAGAGACAGACTCCTATAATTCACCCCTCCACTTT
CATSRETDSYNSPLHF
>TRBV12-3/TRBV12-4|TRBD1|many|TRBJ1-1
TGTGCCAGCAGTCCCCCAGGGGGTAGAGCTGAAGCTTTCTTT
CASSPPGGRAEAFF
>TRBV19|-|many|TRBJ1-1
TGTGCCAGTAGTAGGTACGGGGACACTGAAGCTTTCTTT
CASSRYGDTEAFF
>TRBV3-1|TRBD2|-|TRBJ2-7
TGTGCCAGCAGCCAAGATCTTCTAGCGGGAGTTAGCATCTACGAGCAGTACTTC
CASSQDLLAGVSIYEQYF
>TRBV18|TRBD1|few|TRBJ1-1
TGTGCCAGCTCACCGGGACAGTTGAGCACTGAAGCTTTCTTT
CASSPGQLSTEAFF
>TRBV11-3|TRBD2|-|TRBJ2-2
TGTGCCAGCAGCTTAGAACTCCAACTAGCGGGAGGTGCCACCGGGGAGCTGTTTTTT
CASSLELQLAGGATGELFF
>TRBV6-1|-|-|TRBJ1-2
TGTGCCAGCAGTGACAGAACCTCTAACTATGGCTACACCTTC
CASSDRTSNYGYTF
>TRBV12-3/TRBV12-4|-|few|TRBJ1-2
TGTGCCAGCAGTTCCCCCAGGACAGAGAATCACACCTTC
CASSSPRTENHTF
>TRBV6-2/TRBV6-3|-|-|TRBJ2-1
TGTGCCAGCAGTTACGAGTATACCTACAATGAGCAGTTCTTC
CASSYEYTYNEQFF
>TRBV6-2/TRBV6-3|-|many|TRBJ1-6
TGTGCCAGCAGTTACACCGGAGGAGGATATAATTCACCCCTCCACTTT
CASSYTGGGYNSPLHF
>TRBV19|TRBD2|few|TRBJ2-7
TGTGCCAGTAGTCTCGGTTCTAGCGGGAGTCTCGAGCAGTACTTC
CASSLGSSGSLEQYF
>TRBV2|-|many|TRBJ1-6
TGTGCCAGCAAGTTAGACTATAATTCACCCCTCCACTTT
CASKLDYNSPLHF
>TRBV2|-|many|TRBJ1-2
TGTGCCAGCGGGGTCTACTCGGCATTCTCTGGCTACACCTTC
CASGVYSAFSGYTF
>TRBV7-6|TRBD2|many|TRBJ2-7
TGTGCCAGCGGACAACTAGCGGGAGAAAGCGAGCAGTACTTC
CASGQLAGESEQYF
>TRBV19|TRBD2|few|TRBJ2-5
TGTGCCAGTGGTCAGTTGGGAGGGGCGAACCAAGAGACCCAGTACTTC
CASGQLGGANQETQYF
>TRBV20-1|TRBD2|-|TRBJ2-1
TGCAGTGCTCACGTACCCGGGACTAGCGGGAGTGTGCAGTTCTTC
CSAHVPGTSGSVQFF
>TRBV11-2|-|-|TRBJ2-3
TGTGCCAGCAGCTTCCCCCTCACAGATACGCAGTATTTT
CASSFPLTDTQYF